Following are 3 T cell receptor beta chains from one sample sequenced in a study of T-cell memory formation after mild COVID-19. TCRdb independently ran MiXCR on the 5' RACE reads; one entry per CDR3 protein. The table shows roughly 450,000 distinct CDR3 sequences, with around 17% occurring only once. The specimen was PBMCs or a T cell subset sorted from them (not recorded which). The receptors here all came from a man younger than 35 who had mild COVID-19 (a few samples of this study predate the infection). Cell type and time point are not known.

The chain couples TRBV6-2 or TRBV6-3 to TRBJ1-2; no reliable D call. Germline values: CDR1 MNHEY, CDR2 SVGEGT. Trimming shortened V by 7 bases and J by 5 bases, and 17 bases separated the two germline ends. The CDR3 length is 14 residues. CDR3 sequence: CASTLRGQAYGYTF. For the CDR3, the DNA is TGTGCCAGCACCCTTCGAGGGCAAGCTTATGGCTACACCTTC.

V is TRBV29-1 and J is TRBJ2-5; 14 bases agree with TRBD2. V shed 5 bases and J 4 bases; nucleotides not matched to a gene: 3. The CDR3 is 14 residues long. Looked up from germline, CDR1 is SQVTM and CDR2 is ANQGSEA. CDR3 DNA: TGCAGCGTTTCCGGACTAGCGGGGGGAGAGACCCAGTACTTC. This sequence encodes CSVSGLAGGETQYF.

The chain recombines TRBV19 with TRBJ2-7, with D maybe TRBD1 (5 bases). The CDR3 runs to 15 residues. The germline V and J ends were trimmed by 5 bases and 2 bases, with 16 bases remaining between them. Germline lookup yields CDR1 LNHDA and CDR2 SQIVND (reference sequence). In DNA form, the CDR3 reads TGTGCCAGTAGTCCTTACCTGGCGGACACCTACGAGCAGTACTTC. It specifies CASSPYLADTYEQYF. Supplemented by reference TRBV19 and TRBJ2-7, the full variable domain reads DGGITQSPKYLFRKEGQNVTLSCEQNLNHDAMYWYRQDPGQGLRLIYYSQIVNDFQKGDIAEGYSVSREKKESFPLTVTSAQKNPTAFYLCASSPYLADTYEQYFGPGTRLTVT.